This T cell receptor beta chain was retrieved from a study of cytomegalovirus exposure and HLA in healthy donors. Germline V gene data show CDR1 as SGHRS and CDR2 as YFSETQ. Trimming removed 3 bases from V and 4 bases from J; junction bases left unmatched: 9. The CDR3 consists of 18 residues. Both 60 Vbeta primers and 13 Jbeta primers went into the PCR. The table came from immunoSEQ multiplex PCR; TCRdb's copy has only in-frame clones and leaves some out. The sample has 75,000 to 100,000 clones; 64% are singletons. This receptor was taken from a man aged 60-69 years in good health and CMV-seronegative. The sample was PBMCs. The chain combines TRBV5-1 with TRBJ2-5; the match to TRBD2 covers 16 bases. CDR3 nucleotides: TGCGCCAGCAGCTCGGGACTAGCGGGGGGGCCCGCCGGAGAGACCCAGTACTTC. It encodes CASSSGLAGGPAGETQYF.